By share, the clone carrying this T cell receptor (beta chain) ranks as medium-sized (0.01 to 0.1%). These data belong to a study of immune characterization of retroperitoneal liposarcoma. MiXCR, applied by TCRdb to the PCR reads, yields one record per CDR3 protein. Of some 11,000 distinct CDR3 sequences detected, about a quarter appear once; the ten largest clones hold 8.3%. The germline V gene encodes CDR1 SGHTA and CDR2 FQGNSA. The CDR3 runs 15 residues. The J gene is TRBJ2-1, the V gene TRBV7-2, with D perhaps TRBD2 (7 bases). The DNA end is a closer match to TRBJ2-7, so the J assignment may be wrong. Sequencing was carried out using tumor tissue. The source is a male donor with retroperitoneal liposarcoma. The CDR3 DNA sequence: TGTGCCAGCAGCTTACAATCCGGGGGGCTTTACGAGCAGTACTTC. Translating it yields CASSLQSGGLYEQYF.